This TCR beta chain derives from a study of CD8 T cells in ankylosing spondylitis. Study observations and caveats: Ankylosing spondylitis blood seemed to carry a telltale TCR beta motif made of eight highly homologous variants. Significant enrichment of disease-linked clones was reportedly seen in matched ankylosing spondylitis synovial fluid.

CDR1 is DFQATT, CDR2 SNEGSKA, per germline (reference sequence). There are 15 residues in the CDR3. V trimming: 1 base; J trimming: 4 bases; junction bases outside the gene matches: 9. Comments on this clonotype: Its antigen is not identified.

From the 5' RACE reads, TCRdb called clonotypes with MiXCR, one entry per CDR3 protein. The table has about 480,000 distinct CDR3 sequences, approximately 17% seen once; the top ten hold over 0.9%. V and J are TRBV20-1 and TRBJ1-2, with 7 positions matching TRBD1. The sequencing sample was made of blood, either unsorted or a sorted T cell fraction (not recorded which). This receptor was identified in a male donor with ankylosing spondylitis. The DNA for the CDR3 is TGCAGTGCTAGAGGCCAGCAGGGGGGTAGCTATGGCTACACCTTC. This gives the protein CSARGQQGGSYGYTF.